The present T cell receptor (beta chain) was sequenced within a study of cytomegalovirus exposure and HLA in healthy donors. Across the whole study: An early data release held some 89 million unique TCRs from HLA-typed donors. Of all 398 donors who were genotyped, roughly 81% belonged to the Caucasian-associated ancestry cluster.

The CDR3 is 13 amino acids. CDR1 LNHNV and CDR2 YYDKDF come from the germline V gene (reference sequence). V gave up 1 base and J gave up 6 bases, with 10 bases separating them. The PCR was carried out with 60 Vbeta primers and 13 Jbeta primers. Profiling relied on immunoSEQ multiplex PCR, and the TCRdb table lists in-frame clones only, not all of them. The table shows about 130,000 clones, with roughly 71% occurring only once. Study-wide results and caveats: HLA alleles were associated with around 17,000 TCR beta sequences in a later analysis at 0.05 false discovery rate.

Among the donors, all were healthy bone marrow donors. Regarding this clone: No antigen is known for it.

J is TRBJ2-7 and V is TRBV15; perhaps TRBD2 as D (6 bases). Sequencing was carried out using PBMCs. This TCR was sampled from a woman aged 45 to 65 in good health and CMV-seropositive. The CDR3 nucleotides are TGTGCCACCAGCAGAGTCGCGGGGTCCGAGCAGTACTTC. Protein: CATSRVAGSEQYF.